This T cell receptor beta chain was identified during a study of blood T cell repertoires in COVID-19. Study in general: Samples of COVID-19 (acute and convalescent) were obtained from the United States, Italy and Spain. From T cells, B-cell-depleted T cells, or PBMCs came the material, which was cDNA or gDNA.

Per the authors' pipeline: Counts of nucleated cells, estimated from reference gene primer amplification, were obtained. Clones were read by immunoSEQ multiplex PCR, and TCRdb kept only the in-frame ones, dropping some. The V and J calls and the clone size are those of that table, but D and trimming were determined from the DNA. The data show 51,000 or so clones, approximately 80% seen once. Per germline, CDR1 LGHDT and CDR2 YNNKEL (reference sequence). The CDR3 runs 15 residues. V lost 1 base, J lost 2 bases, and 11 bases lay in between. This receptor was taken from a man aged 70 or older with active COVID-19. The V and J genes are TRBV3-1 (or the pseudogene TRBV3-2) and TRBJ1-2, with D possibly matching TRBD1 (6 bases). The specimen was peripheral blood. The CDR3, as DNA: TGTGCCAGCAGCCAAGGTGCAGGGGACAACTATGGCTACACCTTC. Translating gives CASSQGAGDNYGYTF.